The sequence of this TCR beta chain was determined in a study of blood T cell repertoires in COVID-19. About the study: The United States, Italy and Spain were the sources of the acute and convalescent COVID-19 samples. T cells, B-cell-depleted T cells, or PBMCs provided the cDNA or gDNA that served as material.

Per the study methods: Amplification from reference gene primers served as the basis for estimated nucleated cell counts. Assay: immunoSEQ multiplex PCR; the TCRdb copy retains only in-frame clones and omits some. V and J calls and clone size are copied from that table; D and trimming were computed from the DNA. The table has just over 250,000 clones, over 75% seen once; the top ten hold around 9.6%. Germline V lookup: CDR1 SGHDT, CDR2 YYEEEE. Germline trimming cut 2 bases from V and 4 bases from J; bases unmatched to any gene: 3. CDR3 length equals 15 residues. The source material was peripheral blood. The receptor was derived from a woman in her seventies with COVID-19, enrolled during active disease. The J gene is TRBJ2-1, the V gene TRBV5-6; 10 nucleotides line up with TRBD1. This chain's CDR3 is CASSFGTGAYNEQFF. The CDR3 bases are TGTGCCAGCAGCTTTGGGACAGGGGCTTACAATGAGCAGTTCTTC. The full variable domain, its missing parts supplied by reference TRBV5-6 and TRBJ2-1, is DAGVTQSPTHLIKTRGQQVTLRCSPKSGHDTVSWYQQALGQGPQFIFQYYEEEERQRGNFPDRFSGHQFPNYSSELNVNALLLGDSALYLCASSFGTGAYNEQFFGPGTRLTVL.